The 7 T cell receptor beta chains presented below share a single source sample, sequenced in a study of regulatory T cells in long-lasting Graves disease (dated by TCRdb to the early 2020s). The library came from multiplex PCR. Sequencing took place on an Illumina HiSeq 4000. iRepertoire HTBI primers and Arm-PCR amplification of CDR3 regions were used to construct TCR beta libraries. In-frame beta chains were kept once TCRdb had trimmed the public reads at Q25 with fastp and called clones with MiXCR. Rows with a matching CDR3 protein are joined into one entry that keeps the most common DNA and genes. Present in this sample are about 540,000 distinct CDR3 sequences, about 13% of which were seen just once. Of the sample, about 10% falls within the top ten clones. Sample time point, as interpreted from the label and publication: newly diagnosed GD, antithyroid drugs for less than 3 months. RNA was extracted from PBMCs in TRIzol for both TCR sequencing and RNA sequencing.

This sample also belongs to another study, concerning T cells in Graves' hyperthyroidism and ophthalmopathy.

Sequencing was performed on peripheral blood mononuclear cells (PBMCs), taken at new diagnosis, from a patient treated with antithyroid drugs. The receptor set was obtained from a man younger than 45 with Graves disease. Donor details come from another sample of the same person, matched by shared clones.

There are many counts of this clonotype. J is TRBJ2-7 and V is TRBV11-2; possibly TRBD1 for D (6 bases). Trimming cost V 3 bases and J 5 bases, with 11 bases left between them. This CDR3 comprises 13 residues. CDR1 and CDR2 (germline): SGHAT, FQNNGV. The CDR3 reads CASSFAGANEQYF. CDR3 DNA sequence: TGTGCCAGCAGCTTTGCAGGGGCCAACGAGCAGTACTTC.

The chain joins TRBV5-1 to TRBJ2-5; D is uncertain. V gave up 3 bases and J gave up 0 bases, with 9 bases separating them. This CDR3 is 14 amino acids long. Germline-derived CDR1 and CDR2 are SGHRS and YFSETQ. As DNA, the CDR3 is TGCGCCAGCAGCTCTCAAGGGTACCAAGAGACCCAGTACTTC. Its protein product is CASSSQGYQETQYF.

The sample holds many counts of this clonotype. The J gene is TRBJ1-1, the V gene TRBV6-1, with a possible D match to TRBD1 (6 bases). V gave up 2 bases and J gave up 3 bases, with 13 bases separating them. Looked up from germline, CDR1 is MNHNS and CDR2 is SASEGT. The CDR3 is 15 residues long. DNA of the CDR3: TGTGCCAGCAGTGAATGGGCAGGGGATTACACTGAAGCTTTCTTT. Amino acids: CASSEWAGDYTEAFF.

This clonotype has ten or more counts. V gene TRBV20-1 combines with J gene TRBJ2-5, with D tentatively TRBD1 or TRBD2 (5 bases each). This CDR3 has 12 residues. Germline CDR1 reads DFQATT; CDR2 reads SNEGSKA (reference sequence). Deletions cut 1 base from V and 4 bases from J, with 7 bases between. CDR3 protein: CSARGGSETQYF. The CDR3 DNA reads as TGCAGTGCTAGAGGGGGGTCAGAGACCCAGTACTTC.

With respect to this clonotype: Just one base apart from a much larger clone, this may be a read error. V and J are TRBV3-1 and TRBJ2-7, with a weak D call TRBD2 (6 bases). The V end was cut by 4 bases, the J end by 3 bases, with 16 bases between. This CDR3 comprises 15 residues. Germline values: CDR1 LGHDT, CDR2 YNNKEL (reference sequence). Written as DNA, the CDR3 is TGTGCCAGCAGCCCCGACGGGGCGGGGAGCTACGAGCAGTACTTC. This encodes CASSPDGAGSYEQYF.

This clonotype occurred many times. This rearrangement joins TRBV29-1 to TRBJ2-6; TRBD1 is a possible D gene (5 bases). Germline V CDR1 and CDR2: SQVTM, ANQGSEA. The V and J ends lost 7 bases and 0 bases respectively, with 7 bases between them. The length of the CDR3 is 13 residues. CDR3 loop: CSARDSGANVLTF. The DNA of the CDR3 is TGCAGCGCCAGGGACTCTGGGGCCAACGTCCTGACTTTC.

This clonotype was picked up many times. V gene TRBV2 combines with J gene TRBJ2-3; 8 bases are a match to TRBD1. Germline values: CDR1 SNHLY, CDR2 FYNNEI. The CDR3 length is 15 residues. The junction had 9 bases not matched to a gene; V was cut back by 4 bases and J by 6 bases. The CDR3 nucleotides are TGTGCCAGCAGTGTCCGGGACAGGTCGTTCGATACGCAGTATTTT. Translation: CASSVRDRSFDTQYF.